This T cell receptor beta chain came from a study of OX40 agonist ivuxolimab in advanced cancers. Overall study: The dose-escalation group included hepatocellular carcinoma, melanoma, renal cell carcinoma and head and neck cancer. Study-wide points: Relative to CD4+, CD8+ T cells held more expanded clones on average.

Trimming removed 3 bases at V and 1 base at J, with 12 bases between. The CDR3 length is 15 residues. CDR1 is SGHAT, CDR2 FQNNGV, per germline. The protocol was immunoSEQ multiplex PCR, while the TCRdb copy is restricted to in-frame clones and leaves out a portion. The sample has about 63,000 clones; about four fifths are singletons. This clone was seen more than once but under ten times. Antigen unknown. Sequenced here: CD4+ or CD8+ T cells sorted from blood, sampled in a trial of the OX40 agonist ivuxolimab. This chain joins TRBV11-2 and TRBJ1-1, with D possibly being TRBD1 (5 bases). The TCR was taken from an adult with an advanced solid tumor such as melanoma, head and neck, liver or kidney cancer. CDR3 region: CASSLTPGGNTEAFF. The CDR3, as DNA: TGTGCCAGCAGCTTGACCCCCGGGGGGAACACTGAAGCTTTCTTT.